Following are 24 T cell receptor beta chains from one sample sequenced in a study of cytomegalovirus exposure and HLA in healthy donors. Primers for the PCR totalled 60 Vbeta and 13 Jbeta. Assay: immunoSEQ multiplex PCR; the TCRdb copy retains only in-frame clones and omits some. The sample yields about 120,000 clones, approximately 80% seen once. The sequencing sample was made of PBMCs. These receptors were obtained from a female donor in good health and CMV-seropositive.

The chain combines TRBV6-5 with TRBJ2-2; D remains unclear. The CDR3 is 16 amino acids. Between the trimmed V and J ends, which lost 0 bases and 4 bases, there was a span of 12 bases. CDR1 is MNHEY, CDR2 SVGAGI, per germline. The CDR3 here is CASSYSTQVGTGELFF. Written as DNA, the CDR3 is TGTGCCAGCAGTTACTCGACCCAGGTCGGCACCGGGGAGCTGTTTTTT.

The V gene is TRBV7-2, the J gene TRBJ2-2; no firm D call. Germline assignment: CDR1 SGHTA and CDR2 FQGNSA. Trimming stripped 3 bases from V and 3 bases from J, with 2 bases between. This CDR3 is built from 12 residues. In nucleotides, the CDR3 is TGTGCCAGCAGCTTCTACACCGGGGAGCTGTTTTTT. Its translation is CASSFYTGELFF.

The V gene is TRBV18, the J gene TRBJ2-6, with TRBD1 matching over 8 bases. This CDR3 has 21 residues. Germline V gives CDR1 KGHSH, CDR2 LQKENI. Trimming removed 1 base from V and 4 bases from J; junction bases left unmatched: 18. The CDR3 sequence is CASSPLASLGTGLSGANVLTF. CDR3 nucleotide sequence: TGTGCCAGCTCACCACTCGCTTCTTTAGGGACAGGACTCTCCGGGGCCAACGTCCTGACTTTC.

The V gene is TRBV9, the J gene TRBJ2-1; 9 nucleotides align to TRBD2. Germline trimming cut 0 bases from V and 5 bases from J; bases unmatched to any gene: 3. This CDR3 spans 15 amino acids. Looked up from germline, CDR1 is SGDLS and CDR2 is YYNGEE. The CDR3 DNA reads as TGTGCCAGCAGCGTAGCAGCGGGGGGAAACAATGAGCAGTTCTTC. Translation gives CASSVAAGGNNEQFF.

The chain uses TRBV5-4 and TRBJ1-3; unclear D gene. V was shortened by 3 bases and J by 0 bases, with 16 bases between the two germline ends. The CDR3 consists of 17 residues. Looked up from germline, CDR1 is SGHNT and CDR2 is YYREEE (reference sequence). The CDR3 bases are TGTGCCAGCAGCTCTGATTTGACGGGGAACTCTGGAAACACCATATATTTT. Translated: CASSSDLTGNSGNTIYF.

This CDR3 reads CASSYGRGGHSNEQYF. The CDR3 coding sequence is TGTGCCAGCAGTTATGGTAGGGGGGGCCATTCCAACGAGCAGTACTTC. The chain couples TRBV6-5 to TRBJ2-7; tentative D call: TRBD2 (7 bases). V gave up 3 bases and J gave up 5 bases, with 20 bases separating them. The CDR3 has 16 residues. Per the germline V gene, CDR1 is MNHEY and CDR2 is SVGAGI.

The chain uses TRBV7-2 and TRBJ1-2; no definite D call. This CDR3 spans 13 amino acids. V was clipped by 0 bases and J by 4 bases, with 6 bases between them. Germline V CDR1 and CDR2: SGHTA, FQGNSA. The CDR3 protein is CASSLARSYGYTF. In DNA form, the CDR3 reads TGTGCCAGCAGCTTAGCCAGAAGCTATGGCTACACCTTC.

This chain connects TRBV25-1 to TRBJ1-3; 7 positions agree with TRBD1. CDR3 length: 14 residues. After removal of 5 bases from V and 3 bases from J, the junction contained 4 bases not matched to a gene. The germline V gene encodes CDR1 MGHDK and CDR2 SYGVNS. The CDR3 bases are TGTGCCAGCAGTTGGGGACAGCTTGGAAACACCATATATTTT. Its translation: CASSWGQLGNTIYF.

CDR3 in amino acids: CASSRLGTDYGYTF. CDR3 DNA: TGTGCCAGCAGCCGCCTCGGGACAGACTATGGCTACACCTTC. The V and J genes are TRBV4-2 and TRBJ1-2; 7 nucleotides align to TRBD1. This CDR3 has 14 residues. V lost 4 bases to trimming and J lost 3 bases; unmatched junction nucleotides: 5. Looked up from germline, CDR1 is LGHNA and CDR2 is YNFKEQ.

V and J are TRBV5-4 and TRBJ2-7; possible D gene TRBD1, 6 bases. CDR1 SGHNT and CDR2 YYREEE come from the germline V gene (reference sequence). V gave up 0 bases and J gave up 1 base, with 11 bases separating them. The CDR3 sequence is 15 residues long. DNA of the CDR3: TGTGCCAGCAGCTTGGGGACAGCTCGATCCTACGAGCAGTACTTC. Its translation: CASSLGTARSYEQYF.

The CDR3 nucleotides read TGTGCCAGCAGCATTGGTCGTGATAGAGAGACCCAGTACTTC. Translation gives CASSIGRDRETQYF. V gene TRBV5-4 combines with J gene TRBJ2-5; D is undetermined. V was trimmed by 4 bases and J by 4 bases, leaving 14 bases between them. The CDR3 covers 14 residues. Germline V gene sequence: CDR1 SGHNT, CDR2 YYREEE (reference sequence).

The chain couples TRBV6-6 to TRBJ2-5; 14 bases fit TRBD2. The J call may be mistaken, given a closer DNA end match to TRBJ2-7. Per the germline V gene, CDR1 is MNHNY and CDR2 is SVGAGI (reference sequence). The CDR3 is 15 amino acids. CDR3 sequence: CASRTGTSGGYEQYF. The CDR3 DNA is TGTGCCAGCAGAACAGGGACTAGCGGGGGCTACGAGCAGTACTTC.

The rearrangement links TRBV4-1 to TRBJ1-2; D is ambiguous. The germline gives CDR1 MGHRA, CDR2 YSYEKL. The CDR3 contains 15 residues. The ends were cut back, 0 bases at V and 8 bases at J, with 16 bases in the middle. The chain's CDR3 is CASSQDARGNRGYTF. For the CDR3, the DNA is TGCGCCAGCAGCCAAGATGCGAGAGGGAATCGAGGCTACACCTTC.

V is TRBV4-1 and J is TRBJ2-3; possible D gene TRBD2, 6 bases. The germline V and J ends were trimmed by 1 base and 3 bases, with 14 bases remaining between them. In germline, CDR1 is MGHRA, CDR2 YSYEKL. The CDR3 extends over 16 amino acids. The CDR3 reads CASSQAGLIGTDTQYF. DNA for the CDR3: TGCGCCAGCAGCCAAGCGGGACTTATAGGGACAGATACGCAGTATTTT.

This chain connects TRBV27 to TRBJ2-7, with unresolved D. This CDR3 spans 12 amino acids. Germline loops: CDR1 MNHEY, CDR2 SMNVEV (reference sequence). The V gene lost 6 bases and the J gene lost 6 bases, with 12 bases spanning the gap. The CDR3 loop is CASSSFGVEQYF. Here the CDR3 DNA reads TGTGCCAGCAGCTCCTTCGGTGTCGAGCAGTACTTC.

In nucleotides, the CDR3 is TGTGCCATCAGGGCCTCGGAGGGAGAGGGTGAAAAACTGTTTTTT. It specifies CAIRASEGEGEKLFF. V is TRBV10-3 and J is TRBJ1-4, with D unresolved. Germline V gene data show CDR1 as ENHRY and CDR2 as SYGVKD. CDR3 length: 15 residues. The V end was cut by 6 bases, the J end by 7 bases, with 18 bases between.

The V call is TRBV7-2, the J call TRBJ2-5, with D possibly being TRBD2 (6 bases). The CDR3 runs to 16 residues. The V gene's germline CDR1 is SGHTA and CDR2 FQGNSA. V was trimmed by 3 bases and J by 5 bases, leaving 19 bases between them. The CDR3 bases are TGTGCCAGCAGCTTCTCCGGGACTCCCTTATGGGAGACCCAGTACTTC. Residues: CASSFSGTPLWETQYF. Full variable domain (missing parts from reference TRBV7-2 and TRBJ2-5): GAGVSQSPSNKVTEKGKDVELRCDPISGHTALYWYRQSLGQGLEFLIYFQGNSAPDKSGLPSDRFSAERTGGSVSTLTIQRTQQEDSAVYLCASSFSGTPLWETQYFGPGTRLLVL.

This sequence joins TRBV18 and TRBJ2-3, with 9 bases that match TRBD2. V dropped 1 base and J dropped 3; count of bases not matched to a gene: 5. Germline V CDR1 and CDR2: KGHSH, LQKENI. The CDR3 sequence is 16 residues long. CDR3 protein: CASSPRRGGQTDTQYF. CDR3 DNA sequence: TGTGCCAGCTCACCACGGCGGGGGGGCCAAACAGATACGCAGTATTTT.

The chain couples TRBV20-1 to TRBJ1-1; D is uncertain. The CDR3 runs 11 residues. Between the trimmed V and J ends, which lost 6 bases and 4 bases, there was a span of 9 bases. The germline V gene encodes CDR1 DFQATT and CDR2 SNEGSKA (reference sequence). CDR3 in amino acids: CSARTPTEAFF. The CDR3 DNA follows: TGCAGTGCGCGAACCCCCACTGAAGCTTTCTTT.

This sequence joins TRBV15 and TRBJ1-2; D not certain. Germline CDR1 LNHNV, CDR2 YYDKDF (reference sequence). Trimming cost V 3 bases and J 2 bases, with 10 bases left between them. The CDR3 length is 14 residues. The CDR3 DNA sequence: TGTGCCACCAGCAGGGACTCCCTCAACTATGGCTACACCTTC. It is translated as CATSRDSLNYGYTF.

V is TRBV5-1 and J is TRBJ2-3; TRBD2 is a possible D gene (6 bases). The CDR3 has 14 residues. The germline gives CDR1 SGHRS, CDR2 YFSETQ. The V end lost 5 bases, the J end lost 4 bases, and 14 bases lay between the germline ends. CDR3 protein: CASRRTPGADTQYF. In DNA, the CDR3 is TGCGCCAGCAGGCGGACACCGGGGGCAGATACGCAGTATTTT. Together with reference TRBV5-1 and TRBJ2-3, the CDR3 gives the full variable domain: KAGVTQTPRYLIKTRGQQVTLSCSPISGHRSVSWYQQTPGQGLQFLFEYFSETQRNKGNFPGRFSGRQFSNSRSEMNVSTLELGDSALYLCASRRTPGADTQYFGPGTRLTVL.

The CDR3 region is CASGGGGTDTQYF. CDR3 nucleotides: TGTGCCAGTGGTGGGGGGGGCACAGATACGCAGTATTTT. The rearrangement links TRBV28 to TRBJ2-3, with 7 bases lining up with TRBD2. There are 13 residues in the CDR3. Germline CDR1 is MDHEN and CDR2 is SYDVKM. Trimming took 9 bases from V and 1 from J; bases not matched to a gene: 4.

This chain links TRBV27 with TRBJ2-3, with TRBD1 identical over 9 bases. The V segment lost 6 bases and the J segment 2 bases; nucleotides outside the gene matches: 9. Germline CDR1 is MNHEY and CDR2 is SMNVEV (reference sequence). The CDR3 sequence is 16 residues long. DNA for the CDR3: TGTGCCAGCAGCCGAGGAGACAGGGGGTTCACAGATACGCAGTATTTT. Residues: CASSRGDRGFTDTQYF.

This rearrangement joins TRBV28 to TRBJ1-2; D possibly corresponds to TRBD1 (5 bases). Between the trimmed V and J ends, which lost 7 bases and 5 bases, there was a span of 17 bases. The CDR3 has 14 residues. Germline V lookup: CDR1 MDHEN, CDR2 SYDVKM. The CDR3 DNA reads as TGTGCCAGCACCCTTATGGGGCAGTTATATGGCTACACCTTC. It yields the protein CASTLMGQLYGYTF.